This T cell receptor beta chain was captured in a study of Tregs in tolerant kidney transplant recipients. TCRdb's table, derived via immunoSEQ multiplex PCR, lists solely in-frame clones and lacks some. This sample contains under 35,000 clones. Comment on this clone: What it binds is unknown.

Mixed chimerism was transient after nonmyeloablative marrow transplants from related graft donors. Regarding the study as a whole: Tolerant patients' donor-specific Tregs expanded beyond overall Tregs, suggesting antigen-driven growth. Changing PCR primers prevented nucleotide comparison between some patients' samples. Expanding Tregs on activated donor B cells appeared to best identify donor-specific TCRbeta clones.

This sample comprised CD4+ T cells from blood (PBMCs), obtained 24 months after the transplant. The sequence was collected from a human patient who received a combined kidney and bone marrow transplant. Some T cells may be the graft donor's.

The sequenced part of the CDR3 DNA is TGTGCCAGCAGCTTAGTTACAGGGGAGGCCGGGGAG. It specifies CASSLVTGEAGE. The CDR3 in full is CASSLVTGEAGELFF. This chain links TRBV11-3 with TRBJ2-2, with D perhaps TRBD1 (7 bases). The missing CDR3 end, 3 residues past where the read stops, is filled in from the germline J gene. CDR1 is SGHNT, CDR2 YENEEA, per germline. The CDR3 covers 15 residues. V shed 1 base and J shed 6 bases, with 12 bases lying between them.